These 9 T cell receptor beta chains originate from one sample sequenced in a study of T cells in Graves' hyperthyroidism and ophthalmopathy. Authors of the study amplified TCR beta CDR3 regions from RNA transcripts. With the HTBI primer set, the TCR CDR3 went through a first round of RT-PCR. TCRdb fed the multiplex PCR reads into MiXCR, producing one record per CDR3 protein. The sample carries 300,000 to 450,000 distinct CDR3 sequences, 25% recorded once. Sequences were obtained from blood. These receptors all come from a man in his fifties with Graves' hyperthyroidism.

CDR3 sequence: CASSENSGTGETQYF. The CDR3 coding sequence is TGTGCCAGCAGTGAAAACTCGGGGACGGGAGAGACCCAGTACTTC. The genes are TRBV6-1 and TRBJ2-5; either TRBD1 or TRBD2 may supply D (5 bases each). V lost 2 bases and J lost 4, with 14 bases in between. The CDR3 contains 15 residues. Germline loops: CDR1 MNHNS, CDR2 SASEGT.

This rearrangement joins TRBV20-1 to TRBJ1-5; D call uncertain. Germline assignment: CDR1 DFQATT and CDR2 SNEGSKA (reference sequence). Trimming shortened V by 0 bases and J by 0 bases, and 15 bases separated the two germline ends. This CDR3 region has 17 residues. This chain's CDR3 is CSARDATRGISNQPQHF. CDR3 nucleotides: TGCAGTGCTAGAGATGCGACGAGAGGCATTAGCAATCAGCCCCAGCATTTT.

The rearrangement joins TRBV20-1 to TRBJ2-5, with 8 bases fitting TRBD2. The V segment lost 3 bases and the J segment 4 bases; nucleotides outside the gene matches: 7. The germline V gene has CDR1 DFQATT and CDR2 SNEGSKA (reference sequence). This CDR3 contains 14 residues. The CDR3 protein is CSASGRALAETQYF. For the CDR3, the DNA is TGCAGTGCTAGCGGGAGGGCCCTGGCAGAGACCCAGTACTTC.

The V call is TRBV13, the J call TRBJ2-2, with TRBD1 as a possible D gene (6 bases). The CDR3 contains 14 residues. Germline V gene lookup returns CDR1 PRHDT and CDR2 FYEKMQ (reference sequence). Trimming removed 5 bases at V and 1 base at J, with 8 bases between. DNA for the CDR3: TGTGCCAGCAGCAAGGGACAGAACACCGGGGAGCTGTTTTTT. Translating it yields CASSKGQNTGELFF.

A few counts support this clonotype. In DNA, the CDR3 is TGTGCCTGCTCACAGGGCAACACCGGGGAGCTGTTTTTT. It specifies CACSQGNTGELFF. The genes are TRBV2 and TRBJ2-2; D is possibly TRBD1 (6 bases). V lost 11 bases, J lost 2 bases, and 12 bases lay in between. Germline V gene lookup returns CDR1 SNHLY and CDR2 FYNNEI. This CDR3 has 13 amino acids. Full variable domain (remainder filled in from reference TRBV2 and TRBJ2-2): EPEVTQTPSHQVTQMGQEVILRCVPISNHLYFYWYRQILGQKVEFLVSFYNNEISEKSEIFDDQFSVERPDGSNFTLKIRSTKLEDSAMYFCACSQGNTGELFFGEGSRLTVL.

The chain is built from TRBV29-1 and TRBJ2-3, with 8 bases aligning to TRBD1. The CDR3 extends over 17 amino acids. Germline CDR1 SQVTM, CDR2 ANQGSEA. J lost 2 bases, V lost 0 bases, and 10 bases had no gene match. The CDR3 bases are TGCAGCGTTGAAGATCTTATGGACAGGGTTAACACAGATACGCAGTATTTT. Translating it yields CSVEDLMDRVNTDTQYF.

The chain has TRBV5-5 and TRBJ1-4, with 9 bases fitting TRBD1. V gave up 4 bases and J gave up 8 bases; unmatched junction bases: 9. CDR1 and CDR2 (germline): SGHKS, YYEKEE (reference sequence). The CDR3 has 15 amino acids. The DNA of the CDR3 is TGTGCCAGCAGCACAGACAGGGGGATCCGGGAAAAACTGTTTTTT. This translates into CASSTDRGIREKLFF.

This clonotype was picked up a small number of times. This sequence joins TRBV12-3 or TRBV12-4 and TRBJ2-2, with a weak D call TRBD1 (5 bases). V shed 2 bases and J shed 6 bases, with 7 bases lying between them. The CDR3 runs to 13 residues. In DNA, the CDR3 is TGTGCCAGCAGTTTAAGGGGCGCCGGGGAGCTGTTTTTT. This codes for CASSLRGAGELFF.

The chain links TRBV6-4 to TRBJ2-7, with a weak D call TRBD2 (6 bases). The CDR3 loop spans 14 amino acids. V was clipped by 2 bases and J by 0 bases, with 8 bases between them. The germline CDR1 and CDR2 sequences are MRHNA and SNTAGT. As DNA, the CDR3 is TGTGCCAGCAGTGACGACGGGGGCTCCTACGAGCAGTACTTC. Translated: CASSDDGGSYEQYF.